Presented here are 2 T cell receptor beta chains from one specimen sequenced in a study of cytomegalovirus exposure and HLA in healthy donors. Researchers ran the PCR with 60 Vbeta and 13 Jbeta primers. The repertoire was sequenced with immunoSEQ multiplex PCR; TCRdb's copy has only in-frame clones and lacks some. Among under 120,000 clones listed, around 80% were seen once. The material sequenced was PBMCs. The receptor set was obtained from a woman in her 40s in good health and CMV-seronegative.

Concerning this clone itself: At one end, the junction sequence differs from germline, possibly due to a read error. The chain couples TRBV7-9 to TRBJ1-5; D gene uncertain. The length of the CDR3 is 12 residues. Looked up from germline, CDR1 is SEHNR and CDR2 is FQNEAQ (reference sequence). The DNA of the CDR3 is TGTTCCAGCACCTTAACCGGTCAGCCCCAGCATTTT. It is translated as CSSTLTGQPQHF.

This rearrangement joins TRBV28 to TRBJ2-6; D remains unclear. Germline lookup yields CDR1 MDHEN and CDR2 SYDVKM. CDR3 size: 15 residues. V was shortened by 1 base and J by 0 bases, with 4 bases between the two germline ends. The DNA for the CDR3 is TGTGCCAGCAGTTTATCGGGCTCTGGGGCCAACGTCCTGACTTTC. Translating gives CASSLSGSGANVLTF.